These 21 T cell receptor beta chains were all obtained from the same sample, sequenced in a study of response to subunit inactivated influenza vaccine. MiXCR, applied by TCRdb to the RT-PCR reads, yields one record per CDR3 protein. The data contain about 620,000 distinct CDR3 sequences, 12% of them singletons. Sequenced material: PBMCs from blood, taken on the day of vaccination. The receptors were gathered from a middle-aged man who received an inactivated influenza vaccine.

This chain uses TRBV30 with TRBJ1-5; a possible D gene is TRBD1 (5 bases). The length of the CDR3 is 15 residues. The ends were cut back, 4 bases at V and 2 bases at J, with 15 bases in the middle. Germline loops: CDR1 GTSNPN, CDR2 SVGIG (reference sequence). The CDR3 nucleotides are TGTGCCTGGACTCGGGGCCCTAGAGGCAATCAGCCCCAGCATTTT. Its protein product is CAWTRGPRGNQPQHF. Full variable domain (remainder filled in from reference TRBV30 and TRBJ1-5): SQTIHQWPATLVQPVGSPLSLECTVEGTSNPNLYWYRQAAGRGLQLLFYSVGIGQISSEVPQNLSASRPQDRQFILSSKKLLLSDSGFYLCAWTRGPRGNQPQHFGDGTRLSIL.

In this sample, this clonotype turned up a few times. In DNA form, the CDR3 reads TGCAGTGCTAGAGATACTCTTACAGATACGCAGTATTTT. Encoded protein: CSARDTLTDTQYF. The chain couples TRBV20-1 to TRBJ2-3, with D hard to call. The germline V gene encodes CDR1 DFQATT and CDR2 SNEGSKA (reference sequence). V lost 0 bases, J lost 3 bases, and 7 bases lay in between. This CDR3 region has 13 residues.

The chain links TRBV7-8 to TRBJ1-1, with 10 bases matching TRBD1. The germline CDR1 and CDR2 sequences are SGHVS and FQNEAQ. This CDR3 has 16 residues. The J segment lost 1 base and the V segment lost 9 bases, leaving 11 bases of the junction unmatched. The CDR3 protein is CASRAGQGFGNTEAFF. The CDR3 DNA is TGTGCCAGTAGGGCGGGACAGGGGTTCGGGAACACTGAAGCTTTCTTT.

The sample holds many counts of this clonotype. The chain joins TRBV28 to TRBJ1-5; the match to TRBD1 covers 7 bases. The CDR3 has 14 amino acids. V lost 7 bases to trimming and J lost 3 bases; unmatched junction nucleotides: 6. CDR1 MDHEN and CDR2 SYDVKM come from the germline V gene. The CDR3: CASNAGQANQPQHF. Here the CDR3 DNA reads TGTGCCAGCAACGCCGGACAGGCCAATCAGCCCCAGCATTTT.

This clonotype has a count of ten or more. CDR3 DNA: TGTGCCAGCAGCGTATCCAGCGGGGCCTACGAGCAGTACTTC. It translates to CASSVSSGAYEQYF. The V gene is TRBV9, the J gene TRBJ2-7; 7 positions agree with TRBD2. Trimming took 1 base from V and 2 from J; bases not matched to a gene: 3. The CDR3 consists of 14 residues. Germline V CDR1 and CDR2: SGDLS, YYNGEE.

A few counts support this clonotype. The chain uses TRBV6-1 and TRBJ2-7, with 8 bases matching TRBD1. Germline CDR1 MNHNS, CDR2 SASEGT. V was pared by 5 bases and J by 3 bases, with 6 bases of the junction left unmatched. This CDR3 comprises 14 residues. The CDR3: CASSRTGLFYEQYF. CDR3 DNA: TGTGCCAGCAGTCGGACAGGGTTGTTCTACGAGCAGTACTTC.

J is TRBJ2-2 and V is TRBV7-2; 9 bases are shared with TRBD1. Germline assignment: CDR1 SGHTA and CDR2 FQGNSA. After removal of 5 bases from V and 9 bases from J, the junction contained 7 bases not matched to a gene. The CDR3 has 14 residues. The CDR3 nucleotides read TGTGCCAGCAGCACCGGGACAGGGAAGCGGGAGCTGTTTTTT. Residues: CASSTGTGKRELFF.

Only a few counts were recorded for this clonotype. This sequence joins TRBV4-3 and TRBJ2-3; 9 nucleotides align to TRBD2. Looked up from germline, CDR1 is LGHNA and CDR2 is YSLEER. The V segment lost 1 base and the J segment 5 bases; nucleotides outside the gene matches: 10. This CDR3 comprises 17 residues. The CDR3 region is CASSQGLAGTSRDTQYF. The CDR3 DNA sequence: TGCGCCAGCAGCCAAGGCCTAGCGGGGACCTCAAGAGATACGCAGTATTTT.

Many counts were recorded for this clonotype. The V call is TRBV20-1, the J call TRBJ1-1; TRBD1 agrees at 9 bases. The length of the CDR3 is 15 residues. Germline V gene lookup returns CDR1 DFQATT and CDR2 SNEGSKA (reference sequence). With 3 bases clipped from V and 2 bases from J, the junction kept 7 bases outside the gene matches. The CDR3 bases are TGCAGTGCTAGGGACAGGGGACGATTAAACACTGAAGCTTTCTTT. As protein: CSARDRGRLNTEAFF.

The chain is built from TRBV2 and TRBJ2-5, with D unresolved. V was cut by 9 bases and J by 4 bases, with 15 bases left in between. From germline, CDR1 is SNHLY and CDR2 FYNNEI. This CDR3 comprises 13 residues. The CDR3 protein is CASGPSRVETQYF. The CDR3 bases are TGTGCCAGTGGACCCAGCCGGGTAGAGACCCAGTACTTC.

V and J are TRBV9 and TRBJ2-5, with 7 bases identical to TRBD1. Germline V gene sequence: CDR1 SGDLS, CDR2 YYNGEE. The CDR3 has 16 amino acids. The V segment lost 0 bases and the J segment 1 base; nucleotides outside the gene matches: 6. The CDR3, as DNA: TGTGCCAGCAGCGTAGCTCCGACAGGGAGCCAAGAGACCCAGTACTTC. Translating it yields CASSVAPTGSQETQYF. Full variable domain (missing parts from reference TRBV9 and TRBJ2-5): DSGVTQTPKHLITATGQRVTLRCSPRSGDLSVYWYQQSLDQGLQFLIQYYNGEERAKGNILERFSAQQFPDLHSELNLSSLELGDSALYFCASSVAPTGSQETQYFGPGTRLLVL.

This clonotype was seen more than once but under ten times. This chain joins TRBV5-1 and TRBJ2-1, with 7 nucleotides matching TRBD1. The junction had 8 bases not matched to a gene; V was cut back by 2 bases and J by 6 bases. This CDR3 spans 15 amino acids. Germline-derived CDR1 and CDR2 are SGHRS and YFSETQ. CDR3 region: CASSLGTAALNEQFF. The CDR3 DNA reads TGCGCCAGCAGCTTAGGGACAGCCGCCCTCAATGAGCAGTTCTTC.

CDR3 residues: CARARLGETQYF. CDR3 in DNA: TGTGCCCGTGCCAGGCTAGGAGAGACCCAGTACTTC. The V call is TRBV30, the J call TRBJ2-5; D is unclear. Germline CDR1 reads GTSNPN; CDR2 reads SVGIG (reference sequence). Between the trimmed V and J ends, which lost 8 bases and 4 bases, there was a span of 14 bases. This CDR3 is built from 12 residues. Supplemented by reference TRBV30 and TRBJ2-5, the full variable domain reads SQTIHQWPATLVQPVGSPLSLECTVEGTSNPNLYWYRQAAGRGLQLLFYSVGIGQISSEVPQNLSASRPQDRQFILSSKKLLLSDSGFYLCARARLGETQYFGPGTRLLVL.

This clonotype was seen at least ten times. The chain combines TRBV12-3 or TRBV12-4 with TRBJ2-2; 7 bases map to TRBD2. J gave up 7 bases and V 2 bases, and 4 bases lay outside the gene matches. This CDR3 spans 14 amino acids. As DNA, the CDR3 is TGTGCCAGCAGTTTAAGGCGGGAGCACGGGGAGCTGTTTTTT. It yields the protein CASSLRREHGELFF.

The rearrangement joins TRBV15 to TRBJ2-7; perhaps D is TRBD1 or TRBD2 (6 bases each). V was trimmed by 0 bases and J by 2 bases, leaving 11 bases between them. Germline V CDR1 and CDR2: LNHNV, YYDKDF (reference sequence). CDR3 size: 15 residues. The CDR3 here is CATSRDRGLAYEQYF. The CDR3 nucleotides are TGTGCCACCAGCAGAGACAGGGGACTTGCCTACGAGCAGTACTTC.

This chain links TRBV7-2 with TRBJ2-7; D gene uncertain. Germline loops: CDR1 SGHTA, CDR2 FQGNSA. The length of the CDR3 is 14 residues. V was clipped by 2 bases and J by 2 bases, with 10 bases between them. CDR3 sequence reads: CASSLTFQTYEQYF. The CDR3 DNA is TGTGCCAGCAGCTTAACGTTTCAGACCTACGAGCAGTACTTC. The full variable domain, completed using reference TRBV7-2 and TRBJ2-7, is GAGVSQSPSNKVTEKGKDVELRCDPISGHTALYWYRQSLGQGLEFLIYFQGNSAPDKSGLPSDRFSAERTGGSVSTLTIQRTQQEDSAVYLCASSLTFQTYEQYFGPGTRLTVT.

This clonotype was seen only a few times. CDR3 amino acids: CASSTRGGPYNEQFF. The CDR3 DNA follows: TGTGCCAGCAGTACACGGGGGGGTCCCTACAATGAGCAGTTCTTC. The rearrangement joins TRBV2 to TRBJ2-1; 8 bases map to TRBD2. CDR1 SNHLY and CDR2 FYNNEI come from the germline V gene. The CDR3 spans 15 residues. V lost 5 bases to trimming and J lost 2 bases; unmatched junction nucleotides: 5.

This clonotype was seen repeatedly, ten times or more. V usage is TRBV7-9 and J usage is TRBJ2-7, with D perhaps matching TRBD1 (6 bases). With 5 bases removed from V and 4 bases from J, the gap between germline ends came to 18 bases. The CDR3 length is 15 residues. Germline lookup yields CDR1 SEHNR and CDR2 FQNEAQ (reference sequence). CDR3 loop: CASSTTRDTNYEQYF. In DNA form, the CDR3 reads TGTGCCAGCAGCACTACACGGGACACCAATTACGAGCAGTACTTC. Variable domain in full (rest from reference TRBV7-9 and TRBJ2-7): DTGVSQNPRHKITKRGQNVTFRCDPISEHNRLYWYRQTLGQGPEFLTYFQNEAQLEKSRLLSDRFSAERPKGSFSTLEIQRTEQGDSAMYLCASSTTRDTNYEQYFGPGTRLTVT.

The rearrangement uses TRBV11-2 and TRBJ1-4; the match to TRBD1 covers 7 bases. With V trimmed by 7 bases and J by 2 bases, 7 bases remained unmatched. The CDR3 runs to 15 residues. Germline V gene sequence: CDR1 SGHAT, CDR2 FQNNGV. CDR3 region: CASTRQGLTNEKLFF. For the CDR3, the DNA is TGTGCCAGCACTAGACAGGGTTTGACTAATGAAAAACTGTTTTTT.

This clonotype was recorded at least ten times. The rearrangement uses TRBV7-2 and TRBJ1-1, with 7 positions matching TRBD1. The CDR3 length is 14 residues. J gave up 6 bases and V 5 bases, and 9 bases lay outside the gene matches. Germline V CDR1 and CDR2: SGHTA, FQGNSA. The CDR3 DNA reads TGTGCCAGCAGCCGAGAGACAGGGCTCCCTGAAGCTTTCTTT. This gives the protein CASSRETGLPEAFF. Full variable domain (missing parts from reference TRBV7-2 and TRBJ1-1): GAGVSQSPSNKVTEKGKDVELRCDPISGHTALYWYRQSLGQGLEFLIYFQGNSAPDKSGLPSDRFSAERTGGSVSTLTIQRTQQEDSAVYLCASSRETGLPEAFFGQGTRLTVV.

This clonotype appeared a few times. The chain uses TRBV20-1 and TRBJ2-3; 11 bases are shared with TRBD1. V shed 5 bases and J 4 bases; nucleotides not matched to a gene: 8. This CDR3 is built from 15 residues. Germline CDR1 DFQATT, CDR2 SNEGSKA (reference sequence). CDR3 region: CSALSDRGQSDTQYF. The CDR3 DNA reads TGCAGTGCTTTGTCGGACAGGGGGCAATCAGATACGCAGTATTTT.